Listed below are T cell receptor beta chains from one sample, sequenced in a study of T cell responses to AZD1222 COVID-19 vaccine. The assay was immunoSEQ multiplex PCR, and TCRdb's table has in-frame clones only and misses some. Of 100,000 to 150,000 clones listed, about 92% are singletons. The material sequenced was peripheral blood, taken 28 days after the second AZD1222 dose. These receptors were collected from an adult who received the AZD1222 COVID-19 vaccine. CDR3s include the opening cysteine and the closing phenylalanine or tryptophan. Fields, in order: J gene, D gene, clone size, V gene, CDR3 protein, CDR3 DNA. D genes are given only for firm matches. Expanded clones are given a class, and other clones once, few, many or no size at all.

TRBJ1-5	-	-	TRBV12-3/TRBV12-4	CASSLGGQPQHF	TGTGCCAGCAGTTTAGGGGGGCAGCCCCAGCATTTT
TRBJ1-1	TRBD1	-	TRBV9	CASSVDGQGRMNTEAFF	TGTGCCAGCAGCGTAGACGGACAGGGGAGGATGAACACTGAAGCTTTCTTT
TRBJ2-2	TRBD1	once	TRBV3-1/TRBV3-2	CASSHRPTGVGGELFF	TGTGCCAGCAGCCACCGCCCCACAGGGGTGGGCGGGGAGCTGTTTTTT
TRBJ2-7	TRBD1	-	TRBV19	CASRDPQGDEQYF	TGTGCCAGTAGGGATCCTCAGGGGGACGAGCAGTACTTC
TRBJ2-5	TRBD2	-	TRBV2	CASSGLAGGTETQYF	TGTGCCAGCAGCGGACTAGCGGGGGGAACGGAGACCCAGTACTTC
TRBJ1-3	-	-	TRBV10-1	CASSNSGNTIYF	TGCGCCAGCAGTAACTCTGGAAACACCATATATTTT
TRBJ1-5	-	-	TRBV7-9	CASSSPYEDNQPQHF	TGTGCCAGCAGCTCCCCCTACGAGGACAATCAGCCCCAGCATTTT
TRBJ1-2	TRBD1	-	TRBV5-5	CASSLIGQGGPNGYTF	TGTGCCAGCAGCCTAATCGGACAGGGGGGTCCCAATGGCTACACCTTC
TRBJ1-4	-	once	TRBV10-3	CASGRGASNEKLFF	TGTGCCTCGGGACGGGGGGCCTCTAATGAAAAACTGTTTTTT
TRBJ1-5	-	-	TRBV6-5	CASSLDGIQPQHF	TGTGCCAGCAGTCTGGACGGAATCCAGCCCCAGCATTTT
TRBJ2-1	TRBD1	-	TRBV5-1	CASSLDGTDNEQFF	TGCGCCAGCAGCTTGGATGGGACAGACAATGAGCAGTTCTTC
TRBJ1-3	TRBD1	-	TRBV30	CAWSATGGGSSGNTIYF	TGTGCCTGGAGCGCGACAGGGGGGGGCTCCTCTGGAAACACCATATATTTT
TRBJ1-3	TRBD1	-	TRBV9	CASSPRTGDRSTIYF	TGTGCCAGCAGCCCCCGGACAGGGGATCGGAGCACCATATATTTT
TRBJ2-1	-	-	TRBV12-5	CASGLLGYNEQFF	TGTGCTAGTGGTTTGCTCGGTTACAATGAGCAGTTCTTC
TRBJ2-5	TRBD1	few	TRBV4-3	CASSQTRTGSGETQYF	TGCGCCAGCAGCCAAACAAGGACAGGGAGTGGAGAGACCCAGTACTTC
TRBJ2-3	TRBD2	-	TRBV27	CASSTPGGGGTADTQYF	TGTGCCAGCAGTACGCCAGGTGGCGGGGGGACCGCAGATACGCAGTATTTT
TRBJ2-1	-	-	TRBV4-3	CASSPQEGNEQFF	TGCGCCAGCAGCCCTCAAGAGGGGAATGAGCAGTTCTTC
TRBJ2-1	-	-	TRBV9	CASSVGGPNEQFF	TGTGCCAGCAGCGTAGGGGGGCCCAATGAGCAGTTCTTC
TRBJ2-5	TRBD2	-	TRBV6-5	CASSLAGAVSGTQYF	TGTGCCAGCAGTCTAGCGGGGGCCGTAAGTGGGACCCAGTACTTC
TRBJ1-4	-	-	TRBV19	CASSMASGTNEKLFF	TGTGCCAGTAGTATGGCCAGTGGGACTAATGAAAAACTGTTTTTT
TRBJ1-1	-	-	TRBV30	CAWSVRGAAEAFF	TGTGCCTGGAGTGTACGGGGGGCCGCTGAAGCTTTCTTT
TRBJ1-2	-	-	TRBV7-8	CASSLVRVGNYGYTF	TGTGCCAGCAGCTTAGTGCGAGTAGGGAACTATGGCTACACCTTC
TRBJ1-1	TRBD1	-	TRBV10-1	CASSDFRDRKAFF	TGCGCCAGCAGTGATTTTCGGGACAGAAAAGCTTTCTTT
TRBJ1-1	-	once	TRBV5-1	CASSLGRRMNTEAFF	TGCGCCAGCAGCTTGGGTCGCCGGATGAACACTGAAGCTTTCTTT
TRBJ2-1	TRBD2	-	TRBV6-2/TRBV6-3	CASRQGLAIGEQFF	TGTGCCAGCCGCCAGGGACTAGCTATAGGTGAGCAGTTCTTC
TRBJ1-6	-	-	TRBV5-5	CASSLAAGVVDSPLHF	TGTGCCAGCAGCTTGGCGGCAGGGGTGGTTGATTCACCCCTCCACTTT
TRBJ2-5	TRBD2	-	TRBV6-1	CASSDIAASGGLQETQYF	TGTGCCAGCAGTGACATCGCCGCTAGCGGGGGGCTCCAAGAGACCCAGTACTTC
TRBJ1-1	TRBD1	-	TRBV7-9	CASREAGGVTEAFF	TGTGCCAGCAGGGAGGCAGGGGGAGTGACTGAAGCTTTCTTT